Below, 27 T cell receptor beta chains from the same sample are listed, as sequenced in a study of cytomegalovirus exposure and HLA in healthy donors. This PCR relied on a set of 60 Vbeta primers and 13 Jbeta primers. The protocol was immunoSEQ multiplex PCR, while the TCRdb copy is restricted to in-frame clones and leaves out a portion. The sample holds approximately 150,000 clones, approximately 80% seen once. The sample comprised PBMCs. The source of these receptors is a man in his late teens or twenties in good health and CMV-seropositive.

The chain joins TRBV5-1 to TRBJ1-2, with D unclear. V lost 0 bases and J 5 bases, leaving 8 bases between the germline ends. Germline V gene data show CDR1 as SGHRS and CDR2 as YFSETQ. This CDR3 has 13 amino acids. CDR3 sequence: CASSLDGEYGYTF. CDR3 bases: TGCGCCAGCAGCTTGGACGGAGAATATGGCTACACCTTC. The full variable domain, rest sourced from reference TRBV5-1 and TRBJ1-2, is KAGVTQTPRYLIKTRGQQVTLSCSPISGHRSVSWYQQTPGQGLQFLFEYFSETQRNKGNFPGRFSGRQFSNSRSEMNVSTLELGDSALYLCASSLDGEYGYTFGSGTRLTVV.

The chain couples TRBV5-8 to TRBJ2-7, with D possibly being TRBD2 (6 bases). The CDR3 contains 16 residues. Trimming stripped 2 bases from V and 3 bases from J, with 18 bases between. Germline-derived CDR1 and CDR2 are SGHTS and YDEGEE. The CDR3 region is CASSLWSGVRNYEQYF. The CDR3, as DNA: TGTGCCAGCAGCTTATGGTCGGGAGTTAGGAACTACGAGCAGTACTTC.

This clone was counted a few times. The chain is built from TRBV18 and TRBJ1-5; 9 positions match TRBD1. The J segment lost 1 base and the V segment lost 4 bases, leaving 5 bases of the junction unmatched. In germline, CDR1 is KGHSH, CDR2 LQKENI. The CDR3 runs to 16 residues. The CDR3 is CASSLGQGISNQPQHF. The CDR3 DNA reads as TGTGCCAGCTCACTGGGACAGGGAATCAGCAATCAGCCCCAGCATTTT.

The chain carries TRBV4-3 and TRBJ2-3; 10 bases align to TRBD2. Germline V CDR1 and CDR2: LGHNA, YSLEER. The V gene end was trimmed by 4 bases and the J gene end by 2 bases; junction bases not matched to a gene: 3. CDR3 size: 15 residues. The CDR3 DNA reads TGCGCCAGCAGCCGAGGACTAGCGGACACAGATACGCAGTATTTT. This encodes CASSRGLADTDTQYF.

The chain carries TRBV27 and TRBJ1-4, with 10 bases fitting TRBD1. V dropped 3 bases and J dropped 6; count of bases not matched to a gene: 10. Germline V gene lookup returns CDR1 MNHEY and CDR2 SMNVEV (reference sequence). The CDR3 extends over 17 amino acids. CDR3 residues: CASSFFPGTGEYEKLFF. The CDR3 nucleotides read TGTGCCAGCAGTTTCTTCCCCGGGACAGGGGAGTATGAAAAACTGTTTTTT.

This clone came up once. Other DNA sequences in this specimen translate into the identical CDR3. This chain links TRBV18 with TRBJ2-2; D unclear. Between the trimmed V and J ends, which lost 0 bases and 3 bases, there was a span of 5 bases. CDR1 KGHSH and CDR2 LQKENI come from the germline V gene. CDR3 length: 14 residues. This CDR3 is CASSPPADTGELFF. CDR3 coding DNA: TGTGCCAGCTCACCACCTGCGGACACCGGGGAGCTGTTTTTT.

The V and J genes are TRBV12-2 and TRBJ2-2; no DNA check was done on the table's D call, TRBD2. TRBV12-2 is designated a pseudogene. The CDR3 contains 17 residues. CDR3 DNA sequence: TGTGCAAGTCGCTTAGGAAGGAGGTCCGGAGTTTGTGGGGAGCTGTTTTTT. It is translated as CASRLGRRSGVCGELFF.

V gene TRBV4-3 combines with J gene TRBJ2-3, with 12 bases identical to TRBD2. Looked up from germline, CDR1 is LGHNA and CDR2 is YSLEER. V gave up 0 bases and J gave up 6 bases; unmatched junction bases: 1. The CDR3 loop spans 15 amino acids. The CDR3 DNA reads as TGCGCCAGCAGCCAAGAAGGGACTAGCGGGGATACGCAGTATTTT. Its translation is CASSQEGTSGDTQYF.

The rearrangement links TRBV9 to TRBJ2-5; 13 bases are a match to TRBD2. The CDR3 sequence is 16 residues long. Trimming took 2 bases from V and 1 from J; bases not matched to a gene: 2. Germline values: CDR1 SGDLS, CDR2 YYNGEE. The CDR3: CASSVRTSGGQETQYF. The CDR3 nucleotides are TGTGCCAGCAGCGTCAGGACTAGCGGGGGCCAAGAGACCCAGTACTTC. Variable domain in full (rest from reference TRBV9 and TRBJ2-5): DSGVTQTPKHLITATGQRVTLRCSPRSGDLSVYWYQQSLDQGLQFLIQYYNGEERAKGNILERFSAQQFPDLHSELNLSSLELGDSALYFCASSVRTSGGQETQYFGPGTRLLVL.

On this clone: In the same sample, other DNA sequences code for this CDR3. The chain has TRBV6-1 and TRBJ1-1; D not certain. In germline, CDR1 is MNHNS, CDR2 SASEGT. Between the trimmed V and J ends, which lost 3 bases and 7 bases, there was a span of 9 bases. CDR3 length equals 12 residues. This CDR3 reads CASSEQSLEAFF. The CDR3 DNA is TGTGCCAGCAGTGAGCAGTCCCTTGAAGCTTTCTTT.

This clone was seen only once. This chain uses TRBV5-1 with TRBJ1-6; 11 positions match TRBD1. Germline CDR1 is SGHRS and CDR2 is YFSETQ. J gave up 9 bases and V 5 bases, and 10 bases lay outside the gene matches. The CDR3 extends over 16 amino acids. CDR3 nucleotide sequence: TGCGCCAGCAGTTTTATGGGACAGGGGGTTGGTTCACCCCTCCACTTT. This gives the protein CASSFMGQGVGSPLHF.

The chain uses TRBV29-1 and TRBJ2-7; 12 bases agree with TRBD2. The CDR3 contains 16 residues. CDR1 SQVTM and CDR2 ANQGSEA come from the germline V gene. The V segment lost 0 bases and the J segment 3 bases; nucleotides outside the gene matches: 6. Here the CDR3 DNA reads TGCAGCGTTGAAGATAAGCTAGCGGGGGGGTACTACGAGCAGTACTTC. Its translation: CSVEDKLAGGYYEQYF.

The chain carries TRBV5-1 and TRBJ1-5; D perhaps matches TRBD1 (6 bases). CDR1 SGHRS and CDR2 YFSETQ come from the germline V gene. This CDR3 is 13 amino acids long. Trimming left V 5 bases short and J 6 bases short, with 12 bases between. The CDR3: CASRGGAGQPQHF. The CDR3 DNA is TGCGCCAGCAGGGGGGGGGCAGGTCAGCCCCAGCATTTT.

The table lists this clone with a few counts. This rearrangement joins TRBV27 to TRBJ2-7; 7 bases are a match to TRBD1. J was trimmed by 0 bases and V by 3 bases; bases with no gene match: 2. The germline CDR1 and CDR2 sequences are MNHEY and SMNVEV (reference sequence). The CDR3 runs to 14 residues. The CDR3 coding sequence is TGTGCCAGCAGTTTTCGGGACAGCTCCTACGAGCAGTACTTC. Translation: CASSFRDSSYEQYF.

Concerning this clone: At one end the junction does not follow the germline gene, possibly because of a read error. The genes are TRBV9 and TRBJ1-4; 7 bases line up with TRBD1. Per the germline V gene, CDR1 is SGDLS and CDR2 is YYNGEE. The CDR3 length is 14 residues. The DNA for the CDR3 is TGTGCCAGCAGCGTAGACAGGGGAAATGAAATACTGTTTTTT. Translation: CASSVDRGNEILFF.

V gene TRBV7-6 combines with J gene TRBJ2-7; 8 bases agree with TRBD1. The germline gives CDR1 SGHVS, CDR2 FNYEAQ. The J segment lost 3 bases and the V segment lost 1 base, leaving 2 bases of the junction unmatched. CDR3 length equals 14 residues. The CDR3 sequence is CASSLGTGYYEQYF. The CDR3 DNA follows: TGTGCCAGCAGCTTAGGGACAGGGTACTACGAGCAGTACTTC.

In its sample, this clone was seen once. This chain connects TRBV9 to TRBJ2-7, with TRBD1 identical over 7 bases. Germline CDR1 and CDR2: SGDLS and YYNGEE. The CDR3 covers 13 residues. V lost 3 bases, J lost 5 bases, and 5 bases stayed unmatched. The CDR3: CASSDRDSHEQYF. Here the CDR3 DNA reads TGTGCCAGCAGCGATCGGGACAGCCACGAGCAGTACTTC. The full variable domain, in which reference TRBV9 and TRBJ2-7 provide the parts outside the CDR3, is DSGVTQTPKHLITATGQRVTLRCSPRSGDLSVYWYQQSLDQGLQFLIQYYNGEERAKGNILERFSAQQFPDLHSELNLSSLELGDSALYFCASSDRDSHEQYFGPGTRLTVT.

The chain employs TRBV5-1 and TRBJ2-3, with a weak D call TRBD2 (6 bases). Germline loops: CDR1 SGHRS, CDR2 YFSETQ. This CDR3 comprises 15 residues. V was pared by 0 bases and J by 3 bases, with 11 bases between. CDR3 nucleotides: TGCGCCAGCAGCTTGGATACGGGAGTGACAGATACGCAGTATTTT. Amino acid sequence: CASSLDTGVTDTQYF.

The chain links TRBV6-5 to TRBJ2-1; 12 nucleotides match TRBD2. The CDR3 is 14 residues long. The J segment lost 12 bases and the V segment lost 0 bases, leaving 3 bases of the junction unmatched. CDR1 and CDR2 from the germline V gene are MNHEY and SVGAGI. The CDR3 reads CASSYSTSGSLQFF. Written as DNA, the CDR3 is TGTGCCAGCAGTTACTCGACTAGCGGGAGCCTGCAGTTCTTC.

The V and J genes are TRBV13 and TRBJ1-5; TRBD1 might be the D (5 bases). Germline V gene data show CDR1 as PRHDT and CDR2 as FYEKMQ (reference sequence). There are 14 residues in the CDR3. The V end lost 5 bases, the J end lost 0 bases, and 8 bases lay between the germline ends. CDR3 DNA: TGTGCCAGCAGCACCGGACATAGCAATCAGCCCCAGCATTTT. This gives the protein CASSTGHSNQPQHF. Full variable domain (rest looked up from reference TRBV13 and TRBJ1-5): AAGVIQSPRHLIKEKRETATLKCYPIPRHDTVYWYQQGPGQDPQFLISFYEKMQSDKGSIPDRFSAQQFSDYHSELNMSSLELGDSALYFCASSTGHSNQPQHFGDGTRLSIL.

The chain employs TRBV7-2 and TRBJ1-1, with 8 bases fitting TRBD1. This CDR3 region has 14 residues. The ends lost 7 bases at V and 5 bases at J; junction bases unmatched: 9. Germline loops: CDR1 SGHTA, CDR2 FQGNSA. This CDR3 is CASIPGGGRTEAFF. The CDR3 coding sequence is TGTGCCAGCATCCCAGGGGGCGGGCGGACTGAAGCTTTCTTT.

The rearrangement joins TRBV29-1 to TRBJ1-1; the match to TRBD1 covers 11 bases. The CDR3 runs 12 residues. Germline trimming cut 4 bases from V and 10 bases from J; bases unmatched to any gene: 5. CDR1 SQVTM and CDR2 ANQGSEA come from the germline V gene. For the CDR3, the DNA is TGCAGCGTTGGCGGACAGGGGGCGTTAGCTTTCTTT. Protein product: CSVGGQGALAFF.

The J gene is TRBJ2-3, the V gene TRBV5-3; D perhaps matches TRBD2 (5 bases). TRBV5-3 is an ORF, and what it does is uncertain. V lost 4 bases and J lost 8, with 14 bases in between. CDR3 size: 13 residues. CDR3 nucleotide sequence: TGTGCCAGAAGCGAGACCTCACTAGTTACGCAGTATTTT. Translation: CARSETSLVTQYF.

The rearrangement links TRBV12-5 to TRBJ2-1, with 8 positions matching TRBD2. The CDR3 has 13 residues. Germline V gives CDR1 LGHNT, CDR2 FRNRAP. V lost 5 bases, J lost 15 bases, and 12 bases stayed unmatched. In nucleotides, the CDR3 is TGTGCTAGTGGTCCCAGCTTCGGACTAGCCGCGTTCTTC. Its translation: CASGPSFGLAAFF.

This chain joins TRBV25-1 and TRBJ2-3; possibly TRBD2 for D (6 bases). Deletions cut 3 bases from V and 4 bases from J, with 14 bases between. CDR1 is MGHDK, CDR2 SYGVNS, per germline. The CDR3 has 15 residues. The CDR3: CASSDPGSVSDTQYF. The CDR3 coding sequence is TGTGCCAGCAGTGATCCCGGGAGCGTCTCAGATACGCAGTATTTT.

J is TRBJ2-1 and V is TRBV2; 8 nucleotides match TRBD1. The CDR3 loop spans 15 amino acids. CDR1 and CDR2 from the germline V gene are SNHLY and FYNNEI. Losses at the gene ends were 7 bases for V and 8 bases for J; bases not matched to a gene: 13. In nucleotides, the CDR3 is TGTGCCAGCAACCGTTTGAGGACAGGGCAAGATGAGCAGTTCTTC. Protein sequence: CASNRLRTGQDEQFF.

This clone has a handful of counts. The rearrangement joins TRBV30 to TRBJ1-2; tentatively, D is TRBD1 (5 bases). The V and J ends lost 1 base and 12 bases respectively, with 9 bases between them. Germline V gene lookup returns CDR1 GTSNPN and CDR2 SVGIG (reference sequence). This CDR3 spans 10 amino acids. The CDR3 DNA reads as TGTGCCTGGAGTGACCAGGGTGACACCTTC. It translates to CAWSDQGDTF.